The T cell receptor (beta chain) under discussion was sequenced for a study of Ad26.COV2.S vaccination and SARS-CoV-2 variants. Broader study findings: Reports say spike-specific CD8+ and CD4+ T cell responses covered substantial breadth after vaccination. Placebo recipients had lower spike-specific TCR breadth than vaccine recipients.

Treatment indicated: some 20 received Ad26.COV2.S at low or high dose, single or two shots; about 5 received placebo; per-sample allocation not given. Sampling took place 63 days after the first vaccine or placebo injection. Sequencing used immunoSEQ multiplex PCR; TCRdb keeps in-frame clones, though not all of them. Of about 320,000 clones in the sample, around four fifths are singletons; the top ten hold 2.1%. As regards this clone: Its antigen is undetermined.

The sequence was obtained from a person aged 18 to 65 who received the Ad26.COV2.S COVID-19 vaccine or a placebo. Sequencing used peripheral blood, obtained in a trial of Ad26.COV2.S vaccine versus placebo.

This CDR3 reads CASSLSRGGGTGELFF. CDR3 DNA sequence: TGTGCCAGCAGTTTATCGAGGGGAGGTGGCACCGGGGAGCTGTTTTTT. The chain has TRBV28 and TRBJ2-2, with D tentatively TRBD2 (6 bases). Deletions cut 1 base from V and 4 bases from J, with 13 bases between. Germline V gene sequence: CDR1 MDHEN, CDR2 SYDVKM. CDR3 length: 16 amino acids.